The 8 T cell receptor beta chains reported below all come from one sample, sequenced in a study of blood T cell repertoires in COVID-19. Produced via immunoSEQ multiplex PCR; TCRdb's table is partial and in-frame only. The sample has roughly 380,000 clones, approximately 89% seen once; the top ten hold 1% to 1.5%. Sequencing was done on a sample of PBMCs or T cells enriched from blood (not recorded which). The receptors here all came from a man aged 30 to 39 who had recovered from COVID-19.

The chain links TRBV7-9 to TRBJ1-2; D is ambiguous. V lost 1 base and J 6 bases, leaving 15 bases between the germline ends. This CDR3 has 15 amino acids. CDR1 and CDR2 from the germline V gene are SEHNR and FQNEAQ (reference sequence). CDR3 nucleotides: TGTGCCAGCAGCTTAGACCCCACGGGTGGAGATGGCTACACCTTC. Its translation is CASSLDPTGGDGYTF.

This chain joins TRBV6-1 and TRBJ1-5, with 8 bases aligning to TRBD1. Per germline, CDR1 MNHNS and CDR2 SASEGT. This CDR3 is built from 16 residues. V gave up 4 bases and J gave up 13 bases; unmatched junction bases: 18. The chain's CDR3 is CASSAYRGMTPVEQHF. Written as DNA, the CDR3 is TGTGCCAGCAGTGCCTACAGGGGGATGACCCCCGTCGAACAGCATTTT.

The V call is TRBV2, the J call TRBJ1-1; 9 bases match TRBD1. V was pared by 6 bases and J by 6 bases, with 14 bases of the junction left unmatched. The CDR3 loop spans 16 amino acids. Germline V gives CDR1 SNHLY, CDR2 FYNNEI. This CDR3 is CASSVRTGVRMSEAFF. In DNA form, the CDR3 reads TGTGCCAGCAGCGTTCGGACAGGGGTGCGGATGTCTGAAGCTTTCTTT.

V and J are TRBV12-3 or TRBV12-4 and TRBJ1-2; tentatively, D is TRBD1 (5 bases). V lost 3 bases, J lost 3 bases, and 8 bases lay in between. The CDR3 covers 13 residues. The chain's CDR3 is CASSFQGYYGYTF. For the CDR3, the DNA is TGTGCCAGCAGTTTCCAGGGCTACTATGGCTACACCTTC.

This chain links TRBV18 with TRBJ1-1; 12 bases match TRBD1. CDR3 length equals 14 residues. The ends lost 3 bases at V and 7 bases at J; junction bases unmatched: 3. Germline V gives CDR1 KGHSH, CDR2 LQKENI. The DNA of the CDR3 is TGTGCCAGCTCACCCGGGACAGGGGGCTTTGAAGCTTTCTTT. It codes for CASSPGTGGFEAFF.

The chain joins TRBV6-5 to TRBJ1-6, with TRBD1 identical over 8 bases. The CDR3 sequence is 14 residues long. The V gene's germline CDR1 is MNHEY and CDR2 SVGAGI. The ends lost 6 bases at V and 9 bases at J; junction bases unmatched: 7. The CDR3 reads CASRPTGGSSPLHF. CDR3 nucleotide sequence: TGTGCCAGCAGACCTACAGGGGGAAGTTCACCCCTCCACTTT.

This clone appeared a single time. The chain couples TRBV6-5 to TRBJ1-5, with 8 bases fitting TRBD1. This CDR3 comprises 13 residues. J was trimmed by 5 bases and V by 7 bases; bases with no gene match: 4. From germline, CDR1 is MNHEY and CDR2 SVGAGI. CDR3 nucleotide sequence: TGTGCCAGCAACGAACAGGGGGATCAGCCCCAGCATTTT. Protein product: CASNEQGDQPQHF.

The chain joins TRBV7-3 to TRBJ2-3; 12 nucleotides agree with TRBD2. This CDR3 is built from 15 residues. Germline V gene data show CDR1 as SGHTA and CDR2 as FQGTGA. With 6 bases clipped from V and 4 bases from J, the junction kept 5 bases outside the gene matches. Here the CDR3 DNA reads TGTGCCAGCAGTTCTAGCGGGGGGGCCTCAGATACGCAGTATTTT. It is translated as CASSSSGGASDTQYF. Based on the CDR3 plus reference TRBV7-3 and TRBJ2-3, the full variable domain is GAGVSQTPSNKVTEKGKYVELRCDPISGHTALYWYRQSLGQGPEFLIYFQGTGAADDSGLPNDRFFAVRPEGSVSTLKIQRTERGDSAVYLCASSSSGGASDTQYFGPGTRLTVL.